This T cell receptor beta chain was profiled in a study of T cell responses to AZD1222 COVID-19 vaccine. Regarding this clone: What it binds is unknown.

CDR3 length equals 16 residues. The germline V and J ends were trimmed by 5 bases and 3 bases, with 17 bases remaining between them. The germline V gene encodes CDR1 SGHNT and CDR2 YYREEE (reference sequence). Study-wide results and caveats: Reportedly, close to half of spike-specific TCRs are directed against unmutated variant regions. Among the donors, most were white British and more were female, and clonal diversity was possibly underestimated.

The method was immunoSEQ multiplex PCR; TCRdb's version includes in-frame clones alone and lacks a portion of them. Of some 150,000 clones in the sample, 85% to 95% were seen once. The V and J genes are TRBV5-4 and TRBJ2-2; D is unclear. The sample was peripheral blood, taken 28 days after the second AZD1222 dose. This sequence was found in an adult who received the AZD1222 COVID-19 vaccine. This chain's CDR3 is CASSLALLGYTGELFF. The CDR3 coding sequence is TGTGCCAGCAGTCTGGCCCTTCTAGGATACACCGGGGAGCTGTTTTTT. Full variable domain (remainder filled in from reference TRBV5-4 and TRBJ2-2): ETGVTQSPTHLIKTRGQQVTLRCSSQSGHNTVSWYQQALGQGPQFIFQYYREEENGRGNFPPRFSGLQFPNYSSELNVNALELDDSALYLCASSLALLGYTGELFFGEGSRLTVL.